A single sample gave rise to the 5 T cell receptor beta chains below, sequenced in a study of blood T cell repertoires in COVID-19. Assay used: immunoSEQ multiplex PCR; TCRdb lists only in-frame clones, some missing. The sample carries 95,000 to 150,000 clones, around nine tenths recorded once. Sequencing was done on a sample of peripheral blood. The receptors come from a woman between 45 and 65 years old with acute or convalescent COVID-19.

V is TRBV30 and J is TRBJ2-1; 7 bases line up with TRBD2. Germline CDR1 is GTSNPN and CDR2 is SVGIG (reference sequence). The junction had 6 bases not matched to a gene; V was cut back by 5 bases and J by 5 bases. This CDR3 has 13 amino acids. CDR3 amino acids: CAWAGDLNNEQFF. CDR3 DNA sequence: TGTGCCTGGGCGGGGGACTTAAACAATGAGCAGTTCTTC. The whole variable domain, filled in from reference TRBV30 and TRBJ2-1, reads SQTIHQWPATLVQPVGSPLSLECTVEGTSNPNLYWYRQAAGRGLQLLFYSVGIGQISSEVPQNLSASRPQDRQFILSSKKLLLSDSGFYLCAWAGDLNNEQFFGPGTRLTVL.

The chain is built from TRBV4-2 and TRBJ2-7; TRBD2 is a possible D gene (5 bases). Germline CDR1 is LGHNA and CDR2 is YNFKEQ. This CDR3 contains 13 residues. With 2 bases removed from V and 2 bases from J, the gap between germline ends came to 7 bases. The CDR3 spells CASSQTGTYEQYF. In DNA, the CDR3 is TGTGCCAGCAGCCAAACCGGGACCTACGAGCAGTACTTC.

This chain's CDR3 is CATSRGASIETQYF. The CDR3 DNA is TGTGCCACCAGCAGAGGGGCTAGCATCGAGACCCAGTACTTC. This chain joins TRBV15 and TRBJ2-5; perhaps TRBD2 as D (5 bases). CDR3 length equals 14 residues. Deletions cut 1 base from V and 5 bases from J, with 11 bases between. CDR1 and CDR2 from the germline V gene are LNHNV and YYDKDF (reference sequence). The variable domain in full, with the rest retrieved from reference TRBV15 and TRBJ2-5, is DAMVIQNPRYQVTQFGKPVTLSCSQTLNHNVMYWYQQKSSQAPKLLFHYYDKDFNNEADTPDNFQSRRPNTSFCFLDIRSPGLGDTAMYLCATSRGASIETQYFGPGTRLLVL.

The CDR3 protein is CASSLAPGQPNEKLFF. The CDR3 bases are TGTGCCAGCAGCTTGGCACCGGGACAACCTAATGAAAAACTGTTTTTT. V gene TRBV5-6 combines with J gene TRBJ1-4; perhaps TRBD1 as D (6 bases). Trimming removed 0 bases from V and 3 bases from J, with 12 bases in between. The CDR3 has 16 amino acids. Germline lookup yields CDR1 SGHDT and CDR2 YYEEEE. Variable domain in full (rest from reference TRBV5-6 and TRBJ1-4): DAGVTQSPTHLIKTRGQQVTLRCSPKSGHDTVSWYQQALGQGPQFIFQYYEEEERQRGNFPDRFSGHQFPNYSSELNVNALLLGDSALYLCASSLAPGQPNEKLFFGSGTQLSVL.

This chain links TRBV19 with TRBJ1-5; 8 bases match TRBD1. CDR1 is LNHDA, CDR2 SQIVND, per germline (reference sequence). CDR3 length: 15 amino acids. V lost 6 bases to trimming and J lost 1 base; unmatched junction nucleotides: 5. DNA for the CDR3: TGTGCCAGTAGGGGACAGGTTCGCAGCAATCAGCCCCAGCATTTT. It specifies CASRGQVRSNQPQHF.